The 18 T cell receptor beta chains listed next were all sequenced from one sample in a study of beta chain features in type 1 diabetes. Study-level findings and limits: Shorter TCRB CDR3s, moderately but significantly so, were found in Type 1 diabetes patients in all four CD4+ subsets.

The antigens of these receptors remain unknown. Investigators reverse transcribed all isolated RNA, so they sequenced expressed TCRB transcripts. Generated by immunoSEQ multiplex PCR, the TCRdb table keeps only in-frame clones and is missing some. The sample includes 150,000 to 190,000 clones, 10% seen only once; the top ten take under 0.55%. The sequencing input was central memory CD4+ T cells from blood. These receptors were collected from a man between 25 and 39 years old with type 1 diabetes.

This clone showed up just a few times. The chain employs TRBV25-1 and TRBJ2-2; 8 nucleotides match TRBD1. V shed 7 bases and J 3 bases; nucleotides not matched to a gene: 7. The germline CDR1 and CDR2 sequences are MGHDK and SYGVNS. The CDR3 totals 15 residues. CDR3 coding DNA: TGTGCCAGCACCGAAGGGACAGGATACACCGGGGAGCTGTTTTTT. It yields the protein CASTEGTGYTGELFF.

This clone appeared a few times. The chain links TRBV19 to TRBJ2-1; 12 nucleotides match TRBD2. Germline CDR1 reads LNHDA; CDR2 reads SQIVND (reference sequence). This CDR3 comprises 16 residues. J gave up 5 bases and V 7 bases, and 9 bases lay outside the gene matches. The CDR3 DNA reads as TGTGCCAGTACCCCTAGCGGGAGGGGACAGAACAATGAGCAGTTCTTC. Encoded protein: CASTPSGRGQNNEQFF.

The chain uses TRBV30 and TRBJ2-5; 7 nucleotides agree with TRBD2. This CDR3 spans 16 amino acids. Germline V gene data show CDR1 as GTSNPN and CDR2 as SVGIG (reference sequence). The trim removed 0 bases at V and 5 bases at J, leaving 12 bases unmatched. This CDR3 is CAWSVPGGRPRETQYF. DNA for the CDR3: TGTGCCTGGAGTGTACCCGGGGGGAGGCCCCGGGAGACCCAGTACTTC.

This clone was counted between two and nine times. This chain links TRBV7-6 with TRBJ1-1, with 7 bases identical to TRBD1. Germline V CDR1 and CDR2: SGHVS, FNYEAQ. This CDR3 contains 15 residues. Trimming removed 5 bases from V and 3 bases from J; junction bases left unmatched: 9. CDR3 protein: CASSRSTGFHTEAFF. The CDR3 nucleotides read TGTGCCAGCAGCCGATCGACAGGGTTCCACACTGAAGCTTTCTTT. Combining the CDR3 with reference TRBV7-6 and TRBJ1-1 gives the whole variable domain GAGVSQSPRYKVTKRGQDVALRCDPISGHVSLYWYRQALGQGPEFLTYFNYEAQQDKSGLPNDRFSAERPEGSISTLTIQRTEQRDSAMYRCASSRSTGFHTEAFFGQGTRLTVV.

This sequence joins TRBV28 and TRBJ2-1, with no clear D. This CDR3 has 11 amino acids. Germline V gives CDR1 MDHEN, CDR2 SYDVKM. V gave up 5 bases and J gave up 10 bases, with 9 bases separating them. The CDR3 DNA reads as TGTGCCAGCAGTAAGTGGCTGGAGCAGTTCTTC. It encodes CASSKWLEQFF.

In this sample, this clone turned up a few times. The chain recombines TRBV19 with TRBJ1-2; TRBD1 matches at 7 bases. This CDR3 contains 15 residues. Trimming took 4 bases from V and 0 from J; bases not matched to a gene: 5. Germline-derived CDR1 and CDR2 are LNHDA and SQIVND (reference sequence). The CDR3 nucleotides are TGTGCCAGTAGTAGAGGGACAGCTACTAACTATGGCTACACCTTC. This codes for CASSRGTATNYGYTF.

This clone was counted only a few times. The chain has TRBV28 and TRBJ1-1; D not resolved. The CDR3 is 15 residues long. V lost 4 bases and J lost 0, with 12 bases in between. Germline CDR1 is MDHEN and CDR2 is SYDVKM. CDR3 in DNA: TGTGCCAGCAGTTCAATACCGGTGATGAACACTGAAGCTTTCTTT. Translation: CASSSIPVMNTEAFF.

This rearrangement joins TRBV30 to TRBJ1-2; 11 positions agree with TRBD1. The CDR3 is 18 residues long. Trimming removed 2 bases from V and 0 bases from J; junction bases left unmatched: 11. Germline values: CDR1 GTSNPN, CDR2 SVGIG (reference sequence). Written as DNA, the CDR3 is TGTGCCTGGAGTTCCATCGGGGACAGGGGGTATACTAACTATGGCTACACCTTC. It codes for CAWSSIGDRGYTNYGYTF.

In this sample, this clone turned up a few times. The V call is TRBV7-9, the J call TRBJ2-1; a weak D match, TRBD2 (5 bases). The CDR3 is 15 amino acids. The germline V gene encodes CDR1 SEHNR and CDR2 FQNEAQ (reference sequence). The ends were cut back, 2 bases at V and 5 bases at J, with 13 bases in the middle. The chain's CDR3 is CASSLTRLGNNEQFF. The CDR3 nucleotides are TGTGCCAGCAGCTTAACTAGGTTAGGCAACAATGAGCAGTTCTTC.

This chain links TRBV5-4 with TRBJ2-3, with TRBD2 identical over 7 bases. V was clipped by 4 bases and J by 0 bases; unmatched bases: 5. CDR3 length equals 15 residues. CDR1 SGHNT and CDR2 YYREEE come from the germline V gene (reference sequence). Here the CDR3 reads CASSLGAGSTDTQYF. CDR3 sequence (DNA): TGTGCCAGCAGCCTGGGAGCGGGAAGCACAGATACGCAGTATTTT. Looking up the rest from reference TRBV5-4 and TRBJ2-3 gives the full variable domain: ETGVTQSPTHLIKTRGQQVTLRCSSQSGHNTVSWYQQALGQGPQFIFQYYREEENGRGNFPPRFSGLQFPNYSSELNVNALELDDSALYLCASSLGAGSTDTQYFGPGTRLTVL.

This clone was seen just once. The gene calls are TRBV7-9 and TRBJ2-3; TRBD2 is a possible D gene (5 bases). The CDR3 contains 16 residues. Germline-derived CDR1 and CDR2 are SEHNR and FQNEAQ (reference sequence). The germline V and J ends were trimmed by 1 base and 0 bases, with 11 bases remaining between them. The CDR3 DNA sequence: TGTGCCAGCAGCTTAGTGGGCGGGCCGAGCACAGATACGCAGTATTTT. It yields the protein CASSLVGGPSTDTQYF.

This chain connects TRBV18 to TRBJ1-2; D gene ambiguous. Germline values: CDR1 KGHSH, CDR2 LQKENI. Between the trimmed V and J ends, which lost 2 bases and 0 bases, there was a span of 10 bases. The CDR3 is 15 amino acids. Here the CDR3 DNA reads TGTGCCAGCTCACCATCAATAGAAGCTAACTATGGCTACACCTTC. Protein sequence: CASSPSIEANYGYTF.

This clone was detected only a few times. The V call is TRBV7-3, the J call TRBJ2-3; 11 bases map to TRBD2. The CDR3 covers 15 residues. The germline V gene has CDR1 SGHTA and CDR2 FQGTGA. J gave up 6 bases and V 3 bases, and 5 bases lay outside the gene matches. The CDR3 loop reads CASSLSSGRADTQYF. The CDR3 DNA follows: TGTGCCAGCAGCTTGAGTAGCGGGAGGGCCGATACGCAGTATTTT.

The rearrangement uses TRBV5-4 and TRBJ2-7; D is possibly TRBD1 (7 bases). The CDR3 runs to 15 residues. The ends were cut back, 2 bases at V and 0 bases at J, with 12 bases in the middle. The germline gives CDR1 SGHNT, CDR2 YYREEE (reference sequence). As DNA, the CDR3 is TGTGCCAGCAGCTTACAGGGGAGGAGCTCCTACGAGCAGTACTTC. It yields the protein CASSLQGRSSYEQYF. Using reference TRBV5-4 and TRBJ2-7 for the parts outside the CDR3, the full variable domain is ETGVTQSPTHLIKTRGQQVTLRCSSQSGHNTVSWYQQALGQGPQFIFQYYREEENGRGNFPPRFSGLQFPNYSSELNVNALELDDSALYLCASSLQGRSSYEQYFGPGTRLTVT.

Concerning this clone: One junction end disagrees with the germline gene, perhaps due to a read error. V and J are TRBV7-2 and TRBJ2-5; a weak D match, TRBD2 (5 bases). CDR3 length: 16 residues. From germline, CDR1 is SGHTA and CDR2 FQGNSA. The CDR3 DNA reads TGTGCCAGCAGCGTAGCGTTCTCACCTTGGAGGGAGACCCAGTACTTC. Translated: CASSVAFSPWRETQYF. The variable domain in full, completed from reference TRBV7-2 and TRBJ2-5, reads GAGVSQSPSNKVTEKGKDVELRCDPISGHTALYWYRQSLGQGLEFLIYFQGNSAPDKSGLPSDRFSAERTGGSVSTLTIQRTQQEDSAVYLCASSVAFSPWRETQYFGPGTRLLVL.

The chain recombines TRBV5-1 with TRBJ2-5; 7 bases map to TRBD2. V was clipped by 5 bases and J by 5 bases; unmatched bases: 6. This CDR3 has 13 residues. The germline CDR1 and CDR2 sequences are SGHRS and YFSETQ. CDR3 nucleotides: TGCGCCAGCAGTGCCACAGCGGGGGAGACCCAGTACTTC. This codes for CASSATAGETQYF.

This clone appeared a few times. The chain employs TRBV30 and TRBJ1-4, with 9 bases fitting TRBD1. Germline CDR1 is GTSNPN and CDR2 is SVGIG (reference sequence). This CDR3 has 16 residues. Trimming at V came to 3 bases and at J to 0 bases, leaving 5 bases not matched to a gene. CDR3 amino acids: CAWSGQGSATNEKLFF. CDR3 DNA: TGTGCCTGGAGCGGACAGGGGAGCGCAACTAATGAAAAACTGTTTTTT.

There are a few counts of this clone. This chain connects TRBV29-1 to TRBJ2-4, with 7 bases lining up with TRBD2. Unmatched junction bases numbered 9, after V lost 4 bases and J lost 0 bases. Germline V gives CDR1 SQVTM, CDR2 ANQGSEA. CDR3 length equals 16 residues. CDR3 loop: CSVGVGGIIAKNIQYF. CDR3 nucleotide sequence: TGCAGCGTTGGGGTGGGGGGGATAATAGCCAAAAACATTCAGTACTTC.